This TCR beta chain was recovered during a study of beta chain features in type 1 diabetes. Study summary: Researchers looked at approximately 100,000,000 sorted cells across all samples.

The CDR3 contains 16 residues. CDR1 and CDR2 from the germline V gene are SGHNT and YYREEE (reference sequence). The trim removed 4 bases at V and 7 bases at J, leaving 8 bases unmatched. Cells sorted by CD45RO/CCR7/CD25/CD127/CD95/CD27 comprised CD4+ naive, central memory, regulatory and stem cell-like memory cells. Purities over 98% were achieved in all sorted populations. Expressed TCRB transcripts were sequenced, since all the RNA that had been isolated was reverse transcribed. Clones were read by immunoSEQ multiplex PCR, and TCRdb kept only the in-frame ones, dropping some. The table has under 300,000 clones, over 11% seen once. As regards this clone: What it binds is unknown.

Whole-study findings and limits: Patients with type 1 diabetes showed fewer VDJ junction insertions and more deletions. Shorter TCRB CDR3s, moderately but significantly so, marked every one of the four CD4+ subsets in Type 1 diabetes patients.

The chain joins TRBV5-4 to TRBJ2-2; the match to TRBD2 covers 12 bases. The specimen was naive CD4+ T cells from blood. The sequence came from a man aged 25 to 45 with type 1 diabetes. This CDR3 is CASSGLAGGPGGELFF. The CDR3 nucleotides read TGTGCCAGCAGCGGGCTAGCGGGAGGGCCTGGCGGGGAGCTGTTTTTT.